This note documents a single T cell receptor beta chain sequence. The record originates from a study of cytomegalovirus exposure and HLA in healthy donors. PCR was performed using 60 Vbeta and 13 Jbeta primers. The protocol was immunoSEQ multiplex PCR, while the TCRdb copy is restricted to in-frame clones and leaves out a portion. The repertoire holds about 160,000 clones, with roughly three quarters as singletons. Material: PBMCs. The receptor was isolated from a man between 18 and 29 years old in good health and CMV-seropositive.

In DNA, the CDR3 is TGTGCCAGCAGCTCAATACCCGGGACAGGGGGTGACGGCTACACCTTC. This codes for CASSSIPGTGGDGYTF. The J gene is TRBJ1-2, the V gene TRBV7-9; 11 positions agree with TRBD1. Germline V CDR1 and CDR2: SEHNR, FQNEAQ (reference sequence). The trim removed 4 bases at V and 8 bases at J, leaving 12 bases unmatched. The CDR3 spans 16 residues.